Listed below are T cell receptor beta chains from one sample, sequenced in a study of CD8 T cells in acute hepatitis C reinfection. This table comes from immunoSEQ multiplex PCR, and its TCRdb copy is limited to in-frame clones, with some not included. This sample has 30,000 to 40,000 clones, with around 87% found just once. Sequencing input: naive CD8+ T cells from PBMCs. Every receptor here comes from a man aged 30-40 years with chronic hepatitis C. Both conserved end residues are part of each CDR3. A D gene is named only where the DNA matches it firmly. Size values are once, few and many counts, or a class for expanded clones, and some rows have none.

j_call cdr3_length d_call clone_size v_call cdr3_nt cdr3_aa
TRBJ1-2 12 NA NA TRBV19 TGTGCCAGCAGGGCGGGGTATGATGGCTACACCTTC CASRAGYDGYTF
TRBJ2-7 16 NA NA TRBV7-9 TGTGCCAGCAGCCCCTCCGGGACGAGCGTTAGGTACGAGCAGTACTTC CASSPSGTSVRYEQYF
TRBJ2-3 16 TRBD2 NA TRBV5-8 TGTGCCAGCAGCCCCCTAGCGGGAGGGTTTACAGATACGCAGTATTTT CASSPLAGGFTDTQYF
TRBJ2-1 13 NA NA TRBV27 TGTGCCAGCAGGTCCGGGTCGGGCAATGAGCAGTTCTTC CASRSGSGNEQFF
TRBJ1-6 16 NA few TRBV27 TGTGCCAGCGGAGGACAAGGGTTTCCCTTTGGTTCACCCCTCCACTTT CASGGQGFPFGSPLHF
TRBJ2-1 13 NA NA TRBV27 TGTGCCAGCAGTCTTAGCTCCTACAATGAGCAGTTCTTC CASSLSSYNEQFF
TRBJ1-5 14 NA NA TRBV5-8 TGTGCCAGCAGCGCCAGATGGGGTAATCAGCCCCAGCATTTT CASSARWGNQPQHF
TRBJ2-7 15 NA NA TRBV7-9 TGTGCCAGCAGCTTAGCTATACGGGGAAGCTACGAGCAGTACTTC CASSLAIRGSYEQYF
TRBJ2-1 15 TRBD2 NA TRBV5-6 TGTGCCAGCAGCTTGGCCGTAGCGGGGTACAATGAGCAGTTCTTC CASSLAVAGYNEQFF
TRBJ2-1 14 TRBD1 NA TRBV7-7 TGTGCTAGCAGCGCCTCGGGACAGGGGGATGAGCAGTTCTTC CASSASGQGDEQFF
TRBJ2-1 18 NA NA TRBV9 TGTGCCAGCAGCTCACCCAACTTCGATAGCGCTTCCTACAATGAGCAGTTCTTC CASSSPNFDSASYNEQFF
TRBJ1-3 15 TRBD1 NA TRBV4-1 TGCGCCAGCAGCCAAGATCAGGGGGCTGGAAACACCATATATTTT CASSQDQGAGNTIYF
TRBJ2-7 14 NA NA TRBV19 TGTGCCAGTAGCGGCGGTCAACTCTCCTACGAGCAGTACTTC CASSGGQLSYEQYF
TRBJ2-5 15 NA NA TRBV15 TGTGCCACCAGCGATGGGGGCCGGGGCCAAGGGACCCAGTACTTC CATSDGGRGQGTQYF
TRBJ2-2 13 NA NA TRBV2 TGTGCCAGCAGTGAAGGCCTCTCAGGGGAGCTGTTTTTT CASSEGLSGELFF
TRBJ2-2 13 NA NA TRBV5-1 TGCGCCAGCAGCTCCGCAGGGTCCGGGGAGCTGTTTTTT CASSSAGSGELFF
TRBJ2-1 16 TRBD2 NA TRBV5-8 TGTGCCAGCAGCCACACTAGCGGGAGTATCCACAATGAGCAGTTCTTC CASSHTSGSIHNEQFF
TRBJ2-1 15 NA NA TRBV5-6 TGTGCCAGCAGCTTGGGGGGAAGCTCCTACAATGAGCAGTTCTTC CASSLGGSSYNEQFF
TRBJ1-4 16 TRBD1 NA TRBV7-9 TGTGCCAGCAGCTTAGATGTGGAACAGGGGGGAGAAAAACTGTTTTTT CASSLDVEQGGEKLFF
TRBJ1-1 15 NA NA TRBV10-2 TGCGCCAGCAGTGAGAGGCAGGGATCTAACACTGAAGCTTTCTTT CASSERQGSNTEAFF
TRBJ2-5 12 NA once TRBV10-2 TGCGCCAGCAGGGAGGACTTTCAGACCCAGTACTTC CASREDFQTQYF
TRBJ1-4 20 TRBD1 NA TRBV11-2 TGTGCCAGCAGCTTAGATATTAGGGGGCGCGGGCCTTGGTATAATGAAAAACTGTTTTTT CASSLDIRGRGPWYNEKLFF
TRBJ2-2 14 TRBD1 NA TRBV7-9 TGTGCCAGCAGCCCCTCCAGGGGGACCGGGGAGCTGTTTTTT CASSPSRGTGELFF
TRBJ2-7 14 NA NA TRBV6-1 TGTGCCAGCAGCGTCCGGCCTAGTTTGGACGAGCAGTACTTC CASSVRPSLDEQYF
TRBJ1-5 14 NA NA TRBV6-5 TGTGCCAGCAGCGATTTGGGGAGCAATCAGCCCCAGCATTTT CASSDLGSNQPQHF
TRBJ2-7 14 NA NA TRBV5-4 TGTGCCAGCAGCTTGCAGGGGAGATCCTACGAGCAGTACTTC CASSLQGRSYEQYF
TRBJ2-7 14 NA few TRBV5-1 TGCGCCAGCAGCTTGGACAGGGAAATCCACGAGCAGTACTTC CASSLDREIHEQYF
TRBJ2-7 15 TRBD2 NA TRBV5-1 TGCGCCAGCAGGGTGACTAGCGGGAGGACCTACGAGCAGTACTTC CASRVTSGRTYEQYF
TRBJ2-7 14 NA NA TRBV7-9 TGTGCCAGCAGCTCAAACACTGGGGTCTACGAGCAGTACTTC CASSSNTGVYEQYF
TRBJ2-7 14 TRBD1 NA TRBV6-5 TGTGCCAGCAGTCCCCGGACAGGGTTCTACGAGCAGTACTTC CASSPRTGFYEQYF
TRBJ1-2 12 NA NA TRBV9 TGTGCCAGCAGCGGTGACAGCTGGGGCTACACCTTC CASSGDSWGYTF
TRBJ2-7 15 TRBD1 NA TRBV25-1 TGTGCCAGCAGTGCCTGGGGGGACAGGAGGTACGAGCAGTACTTC CASSAWGDRRYEQYF
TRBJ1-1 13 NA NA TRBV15 TGTGCCACCAGCCCACTCCCGAACACTGAAGCTTTCTTT CATSPLPNTEAFF
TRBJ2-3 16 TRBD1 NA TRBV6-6 TGTGCCAGCTCCTCCCCTGGACAGGGGGGCACAGATACGCAGTATTTT CASSSPGQGGTDTQYF
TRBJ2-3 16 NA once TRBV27 TGTGCCAGCGCCCTCCCCCCTCGGCGGGCTGCAGATACGCAGTATTTT CASALPPRRAADTQYF
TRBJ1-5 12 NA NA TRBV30 TGTGCCTGGAGTGACCGAGAGCAGCCCCAGCATTTT CAWSDREQPQHF
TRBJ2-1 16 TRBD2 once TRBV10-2 TGCGCCAGCAGTAAAACTAGCGGGAGGGGTAACAATGAGCAGTTCTTC CASSKTSGRGNNEQFF
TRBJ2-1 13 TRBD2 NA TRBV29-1 TGCAGCGCCGTCGGGGGGGCGAACAATGAGCAGTTCTTC CSAVGGANNEQFF
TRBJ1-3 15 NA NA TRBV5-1 TGCGCCAGCAGCTTAGGACAGAGCTCTGGAAACACCATATATTTT CASSLGQSSGNTIYF
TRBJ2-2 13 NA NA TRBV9 TGTGCCAGCAGCGTAGTTAGCACCGGGGAGCTGTTTTTT CASSVVSTGELFF
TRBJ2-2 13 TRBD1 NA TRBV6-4 TGTGCCAGCAGGGACAGGTACACCGGGGAGCTGTTTTTT CASRDRYTGELFF
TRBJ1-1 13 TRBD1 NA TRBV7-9 TGTGCCAGCAGCTTACCGGGACAGTATGAAGCTTTCTTT CASSLPGQYEAFF
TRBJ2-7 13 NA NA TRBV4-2 TGTGCCAGCAGCCAAGGGGGGTCCTACGAGCAGTACTTC CASSQGGSYEQYF
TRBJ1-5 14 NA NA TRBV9 TGTGCCAGCAGCGTAGCAGGGTCGGGACAGCCCCAGCATTTT CASSVAGSGQPQHF
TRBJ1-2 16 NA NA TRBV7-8 TGTGCCAGCAGCTTAGCGGTGGCAGGCGCCAACTATGGCTACACCTTC CASSLAVAGANYGYTF
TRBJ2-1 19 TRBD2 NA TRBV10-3 TGTGCCATCAGTGGGATACCGGGACTAGGGTTACTCACTTACAATGAGCAGTTCTTC CAISGIPGLGLLTYNEQFF
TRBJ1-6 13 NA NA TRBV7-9 TGTGCCAGCAGGTTAGACGGCGACTCACCCCTCCACTTT CASRLDGDSPLHF
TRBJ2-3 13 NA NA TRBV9 TGTGCCAGCAGCACCGGGGACTCAGATACGCAGTATTTT CASSTGDSDTQYF
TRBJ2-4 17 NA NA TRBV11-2 TGTGCCAGCAGCTTAGGAGCCGGGACCCGGAGGGGAAACATTCAGTACTTC CASSLGAGTRRGNIQYF
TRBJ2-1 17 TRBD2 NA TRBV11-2 TGTGCCAGCAGACTAGGGAGGCGGGAGGGATATTACAATGAGCAGTTCTTC CASRLGRREGYYNEQFF
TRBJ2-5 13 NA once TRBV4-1 TGCGCCAGCAGCCGGCTAGGGGCCCCGGACCAGTACTTC CASSRLGAPDQYF
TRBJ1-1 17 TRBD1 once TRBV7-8 TGTGCCAGCAGCTTGGCCTGGACAGGGGGTATGAACACTGAAGCTTTCTTT CASSLAWTGGMNTEAFF
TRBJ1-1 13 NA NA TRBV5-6 TGTGCCAGCAGCTTCGGGGGCTCGGCTGAAGCTTTCTTT CASSFGGSAEAFF
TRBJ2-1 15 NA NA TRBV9 TGTGCCAGCAACCGGGCGGGCGGAGACTACAATGAGCAGTTCTTC CASNRAGGDYNEQFF